One T cell receptor (beta chain) is described in this entry. This entry belongs to a study of low-dose radiotherapy and immunotherapy resistance in tumors. As for the study in general: With fractions of 0.5 Gy given every 2 weeks, Cohort 1 accumulated a total of 6.5 Gy.

The V gene lost 10 bases and the J gene lost 5 bases, with 15 bases spanning the gap. The length of the CDR3 is 12 residues. Germline CDR1 MGHDK, CDR2 SYGVNS. Time point defined: after trial treatment. Described treatment: LDRT plus nivolumab, ipilimumab, low-dose cyclophosphamide and aspirin (RACIN trial). TRAV- and TRBV-specific primers were used for first-strand cDNA, which covered alpha and beta chains. PCR amplification of the TCRs was performed with Phusion for 20 PCR cycles, and it relied on a constant-region primer together with a V-primer adapter. In vitro transcription was used to amplify the isolated mRNA. Using its own MiXCR run on the reads, TCRdb lists one record per CDR3 protein. This table has roughly 100,000 distinct CDR3 sequences, about a fifth appearing once.

Sequencing was performed on PBMCs, taken after low-dose radiotherapy plus immunotherapy. This receptor was obtained from a male donor with prostate cancer. The chain combines TRBV25-1 with TRBJ2-7; D possibly corresponds to TRBD1 (6 bases). CDR3 DNA sequence: TGTGCCACCCAGGGAAACAGGGACGAGCAGTACTTC. Its translation is CATQGNRDEQYF.